The present entry profiles one T cell receptor beta chain with its context. Antigen unknown. These data belong to a study of OX40 agonist ivuxolimab in advanced cancers. Assay: immunoSEQ multiplex PCR; the TCRdb copy retains only in-frame clones and omits some. The sample yields tens of thousands of clones, nearly 90% seen once. Study conclusions and caveats: On average, a greater number of expanded clones characterised CD8+ T cells relative to CD4+.

The CDR3 extends over 16 amino acids. Germline CDR1 reads GTSNPN; CDR2 reads SVGIG (reference sequence). Trimming cost V 2 bases and J 7 bases; bases outside gene matches: 11. The TCR comes from an adult with an advanced solid tumor such as melanoma, head and neck, liver or kidney cancer. The source material was CD4+ or CD8+ T cells sorted from blood, sampled in a trial of the OX40 agonist ivuxolimab. The rearrangement links TRBV30 to TRBJ2-1, with TRBD2 identical over 10 bases. CDR3 loop: CAWSRRLAGGGNEQFF. CDR3 bases: TGTGCCTGGAGTCGTCGACTAGCGGGTGGAGGGAATGAGCAGTTCTTC. The full variable domain, its missing parts supplied by reference TRBV30 and TRBJ2-1, is SQTIHQWPATLVQPVGSPLSLECTVEGTSNPNLYWYRQAAGRGLQLLFYSVGIGQISSEVPQNLSASRPQDRQFILSSKKLLLSDSGFYLCAWSRRLAGGGNEQFFGPGTRLTVL.